The 26 T cell receptor beta chains below come from one sample, sequenced in a study of blood T cell repertoires in COVID-19 (dated by TCRdb to 2018 to 2021). Library prep was done by the immunoSEQ multiplex PCR assay. The table was pulled from immuneACCESS by TCRdb, which kept in-frame rearrangements only. Such tables lose some clones; where checked, under half of the loss comes from unresolved V genes, and the rest has no known cause. The sample records about 150,000 clones, about 89% of which are singletons. The ten largest clones capture about 3.2% of the sample. The source material was peripheral blood. The receptors derive from a man between 60 and 70 years old with active or convalescent COVID-19.

V gene TRBV23-1 combines with J gene TRBJ2-7; tentative D call: TRBD1 (6 bases). TRBV23-1 is an ORF, with its function uncertain. The ends were cut back, 0 bases at V and 5 bases at J, with 23 bases in the middle. CDR3 size: 18 residues. CDR3 sequence: CASSQSRKSRGDPNEQYF. The CDR3 nucleotides read TGCGCCAGCAGTCAATCGCGGAAAAGCAGGGGCGACCCTAACGAGCAGTACTTC.

The rearrangement links TRBV19 to TRBJ1-2, with D unresolved. Per the germline V gene, CDR1 is LNHDA and CDR2 is SQIVND (reference sequence). CDR3 length: 20 residues. The V and J ends lost 4 bases and 0 bases respectively, with 27 bases between them. In DNA form, the CDR3 reads TGTGCCAGTAGTACCTATCCGGGGAAAAGCTACACCGGGACTAACTATGGCTACACCTTC. Amino acid sequence: CASSTYPGKSYTGTNYGYTF.

The V call is TRBV4-3, the J call TRBJ2-5; the D is unclear. The CDR3 contains 14 residues. CDR1 and CDR2 from the germline V gene are LGHNA and YSLEER. V gave up 0 bases and J gave up 5 bases, with 10 bases separating them. The CDR3, as DNA: TGCGCCAGCAGCCAAGACCGGGTATGGGAGACCCAGTACTTC. As protein: CASSQDRVWETQYF.

The V and J genes are TRBV7-6 and TRBJ2-3; perhaps TRBD1 as D (5 bases). The V and J ends lost 8 bases and 6 bases respectively, with 18 bases between them. The CDR3 has 14 residues. Germline assignment: CDR1 SGHVS and CDR2 FNYEAQ. In nucleotides, the CDR3 is TGTGCCAGCGGTCGGTCGGGCAGGGCGGATACGCAGTATTTT. Its protein is CASGRSGRADTQYF.

This clone was seen just once. V gene TRBV18 combines with J gene TRBJ2-5; 7 bases are shared with TRBD2. The V segment lost 3 bases and the J segment 7 bases; nucleotides outside the gene matches: 11. There are 15 residues in the CDR3. Germline V gene lookup returns CDR1 KGHSH and CDR2 LQKENI. The CDR3 nucleotides are TGTGCCAGCTCACCGGATAGCGGGCCCTTCGGGACCCAGTACTTC. This gives the protein CASSPDSGPFGTQYF.

Here the CDR3 DNA reads TGTGCCAGCAACCGCCGGACAGGGGAGGAGACCCAGTACTTC. Translating it yields CASNRRTGEETQYF. The chain couples TRBV5-4 to TRBJ2-5, with 9 nucleotides matching TRBD1. This CDR3 has 14 residues. From germline, CDR1 is SGHNT and CDR2 YYREEE (reference sequence). J gave up 5 bases and V 6 bases, and 8 bases lay outside the gene matches.

The chain carries TRBV5-4 and TRBJ1-1; possible D gene TRBD1, 6 bases. CDR1 and CDR2 (germline): SGHNT, YYREEE (reference sequence). The length of the CDR3 is 13 residues. Trimming took 3 bases from V and 10 from J, leaving 16 bases between them. The CDR3 spells CASSSPGGGAAFF. The CDR3 bases are TGTGCCAGCAGCTCACCTGGGGGGGGCGCAGCTTTCTTT.

The V and J genes are TRBV7-2 and TRBJ1-2; 12 positions match TRBD1. V trimming: 5 bases; J trimming: 4 bases; junction bases outside the gene matches: 11. Germline CDR1 is SGHTA and CDR2 is FQGNSA. The CDR3 has 17 residues. Written as DNA, the CDR3 is TGTGCCAGCAGCCCCTGGGACAGGGGGCAATCGGTCTATGGCTACACCTTC. This sequence encodes CASSPWDRGQSVYGYTF.

V and J are TRBV28 and TRBJ2-3, with 8 positions matching TRBD2. Germline loops: CDR1 MDHEN, CDR2 SYDVKM. This CDR3 is 16 amino acids long. The junction had 14 bases not matched to a gene; V was cut back by 6 bases and J by 6 bases. CDR3 region: CASSPRRLAGRDTQYF. In nucleotides, the CDR3 is TGTGCCAGCAGCCCCCGGCGGCTAGCGGGCCGGGATACGCAGTATTTT.

This clone occurred a few times. The V call is TRBV28, the J call TRBJ1-4, with 7 bases lining up with TRBD1. CDR3 length: 13 amino acids. Germline values: CDR1 MDHEN, CDR2 SYDVKM. J gave up 8 bases and V 5 bases, and 5 bases lay outside the gene matches. The CDR3 region has the DNA TGTGCCAGCAGTATCCGGACAGGCGAAAAACTGTTTTTT. Translating gives CASSIRTGEKLFF.

V gene TRBV30 combines with J gene TRBJ1-1; no firm D call. The CDR3 is 14 amino acids. V was clipped by 2 bases and J by 0 bases, with 10 bases between them. Germline V gene sequence: CDR1 GTSNPN, CDR2 SVGIG (reference sequence). The CDR3 spells CAWSPRVMNTEAFF. The CDR3 region has the DNA TGTGCCTGGAGTCCCCGGGTCATGAACACTGAAGCTTTCTTT.

The CDR3 sequence is CASSFPSGGKNEQYF. Here the CDR3 DNA reads TGTGCCAGCAGCTTTCCCTCAGGGGGTAAGAACGAGCAGTACTTC. V gene TRBV7-2 combines with J gene TRBJ2-7; TRBD1 aligns across 7 bases. Trimming at V came to 3 bases and at J to 5 bases, leaving 10 bases not matched to a gene. The CDR3 totals 15 residues. Germline CDR1 and CDR2: SGHTA and FQGNSA.

This clone was seen a few times. CDR3: CASSLTGQPLSSGNTIYF. The DNA of the CDR3 is TGTGCCAGCAGCTTGACGGGACAGCCTTTATCTTCTGGAAACACCATATATTTT. V usage is TRBV5-5 and J usage is TRBJ1-3; 7 nucleotides line up with TRBD1. The CDR3 consists of 18 residues. Germline V gives CDR1 SGHKS, CDR2 YYEKEE (reference sequence). Unmatched junction bases numbered 11, after V lost 1 base and J lost 1 base.

The J gene is TRBJ2-7, the V gene TRBV2; TRBD1 matches at 8 bases. This CDR3 has 15 amino acids. The germline CDR1 and CDR2 sequences are SNHLY and FYNNEI. Trimming removed 5 bases from V and 6 bases from J; junction bases left unmatched: 12. The CDR3 DNA is TGTGCCAGCAGTCAGCGGGCGACAGGGGCGTCCGAGCAGTACTTC. Encoded protein: CASSQRATGASEQYF.

The J gene is TRBJ1-6, the V gene TRBV13, with D uncertain. V gave up 2 bases and J gave up 13 bases, with 15 bases separating them. CDR1 is PRHDT and CDR2 is FYEKMQ in the germline V gene (reference sequence). The CDR3 is 14 residues long. CDR3 loop: CASSLRAAGNPLHF. CDR3 in DNA: TGTGCCAGCAGCTTAAGGGCGGCGGGAAATCCCCTCCACTTT.

The DNA of the CDR3 is TGTGCCAGCAGCTTGGAGCCGCGGGGGGTGCTCGGGGAGCAGTACTTC. This codes for CASSLEPRGVLGEQYF. The rearrangement uses TRBV5-5 and TRBJ2-7, with 8 bases aligning to TRBD2. After removal of 0 bases from V and 7 bases from J, the junction contained 12 bases not matched to a gene. Germline V CDR1 and CDR2: SGHKS, YYEKEE (reference sequence). The CDR3 is made up of 16 amino acids.

V usage is TRBV6-4 and J usage is TRBJ1-4, with unresolved D. This CDR3 region has 13 residues. Germline CDR1 is MRHNA and CDR2 is SNTAGT. Between the trimmed V and J ends, which lost 5 bases and 0 bases, there was a span of 4 bases. CDR3 DNA sequence: TGTGCCAGCAGTAGAGCAACTAATGAAAAACTGTTTTTT. Translation gives CASSRATNEKLFF.

The genes are TRBV7-6 and TRBJ2-3; D is possibly TRBD2 (6 bases). The CDR3 totals 13 residues. Germline CDR1 and CDR2: SGHVS and FNYEAQ. The V gene lost 5 bases and the J gene lost 2 bases, with 8 bases spanning the gap. The CDR3 is CASSRGNTDTQYF. CDR3 coding DNA: TGTGCCAGCAGCCGGGGGAACACAGATACGCAGTATTTT.

The chain is built from TRBV24-1 and TRBJ1-5, with 7 bases fitting TRBD1. J lost 5 bases, V lost 4 bases, and 4 bases had no gene match. Per the germline V gene, CDR1 is KGHDR and CDR2 is SFDVKD. The CDR3 loop spans 14 amino acids. CDR3 region: CATSDRGWDQPQHF. The CDR3 DNA is TGTGCCACCAGTGACAGGGGGTGGGATCAGCCCCAGCATTTT.

This chain connects TRBV7-3 to TRBJ1-1, with 8 bases identical to TRBD1. Germline V gives CDR1 SGHTA, CDR2 FQGTGA. This CDR3 spans 13 amino acids. V was pared by 5 bases and J by 11 bases, with 10 bases of the junction left unmatched. The CDR3 DNA reads TGTGCCAGCAGCCCGCAACAGGGGGGGTCGGCTTTCTTT. It specifies CASSPQQGGSAFF. The variable domain in full, with the rest retrieved from reference TRBV7-3 and TRBJ1-1, is GAGVSQTPSNKVTEKGKYVELRCDPISGHTALYWYRQSLGQGPEFLIYFQGTGAADDSGLPNDRFFAVRPEGSVSTLKIQRTERGDSAVYLCASSPQQGGSAFFGQGTRLTVV.

This clone was seen just once. V is TRBV2 and J is TRBJ2-7, with a weak D call TRBD2 (6 bases). V was cut by 7 bases and J by 4 bases, with 20 bases left in between. Germline V gene lookup returns CDR1 SNHLY and CDR2 FYNNEI. CDR3 length: 15 amino acids. The chain's CDR3 is CASTPGTGVKYEQYF. DNA for the CDR3: TGTGCCAGCACCCCGGGAACGGGAGTGAAGTACGAGCAGTACTTC.

To note about this clone: Other nucleotide sequences in the sample specify the same CDR3. The chain uses TRBV5-1 and TRBJ1-1, with D perhaps matching TRBD1 (6 bases). Germline V gene data show CDR1 as SGHRS and CDR2 as YFSETQ. V was clipped by 0 bases and J by 2 bases, with 8 bases between them. The CDR3 loop spans 14 amino acids. Here the CDR3 DNA reads TGCGCCAGCAGCTTGGGACAGGTTAACACTGAAGCTTTCTTT. Encoded protein: CASSLGQVNTEAFF.

This clone was observed a single time. This rearrangement joins TRBV28 to TRBJ2-1, with D possibly TRBD2 on 7 matching bases. With 3 bases removed from V and 15 bases from J, the gap between germline ends came to 21 bases. This CDR3 comprises 14 residues. Germline V gene lookup returns CDR1 MDHEN and CDR2 SYDVKM. CDR3 protein: CASSFLSLIGGPFF. The CDR3 DNA reads as TGTGCCAGCAGTTTTTTGAGTCTTATCGGGGGGCCGTTCTTC.

CDR3 DNA sequence: TGCGCCAGCAGCCAGATAGGGGTGTCTCTTGAGCAGTTCTTC. Amino acids: CASSQIGVSLEQFF. The chain is built from TRBV4-3 and TRBJ2-1; perhaps TRBD1 as D (5 bases). CDR3 size: 14 residues. Per germline, CDR1 LGHNA and CDR2 YSLEER. The germline V and J ends were trimmed by 3 bases and 9 bases, with 15 bases remaining between them.

The chain links TRBV3-1 (or the pseudogene TRBV3-2) to TRBJ1-2, with TRBD1 as a possible D gene (6 bases). This CDR3 region has 15 residues. CDR1 is LGHDT, CDR2 YNNKEL, per germline (reference sequence). V was trimmed by 3 bases and J by 5 bases, leaving 16 bases between them. CDR3 coding DNA: TGTGCCAGCAGCCAGCGAAACAGGGTTTGGTATGGCTACACCTTC. This encodes CASSQRNRVWYGYTF.

The chain couples TRBV9 to TRBJ2-3; 9 positions match TRBD1. The germline gives CDR1 SGDLS, CDR2 YYNGEE. The CDR3 spans 16 residues. The V segment lost 5 bases and the J segment 4 bases; nucleotides outside the gene matches: 11. The CDR3 is CASSETGGLWADTQYF. For the CDR3, the DNA is TGTGCCAGCAGTGAGACAGGGGGGTTGTGGGCAGATACGCAGTATTTT.